This T cell receptor beta chain was identified during a study of T cell responses to AZD1222 COVID-19 vaccine. Study overall: Pooled together were second doses at about 4 or about 12 weeks.

Comment on this clone: The antigen is undetermined.

Notes on the study in general: In a largely white British group with more females than males, clonal diversity was possibly underestimated. Repertoire sampling happened only post peak T cell response. It was only a handful of AZD1222 recipients who were seropositive at baseline.

Sequencing was performed with immunoSEQ multiplex PCR; in TCRdb, only in-frame clones are kept and a portion is missing. The table has 130,000 to 150,000 clones, roughly 89% seen once; the top ten hold around 5%. The TCR comes from an adult in good health. Sample: peripheral blood, taken on day 0 of AZD1222 vaccination.

The CDR3 nucleotides read TGCGCCAGCAGCCAAGAAGAGGGCAGGCCCCAGCATTTT. Its translation: CASSQEEGRPQHF. V usage is TRBV4-3 and J usage is TRBJ1-5; D is ambiguous. Per germline, CDR1 LGHNA and CDR2 YSLEER. The CDR3 covers 13 residues. V lost 0 bases to trimming and J lost 9 bases, with 9 bases between them.